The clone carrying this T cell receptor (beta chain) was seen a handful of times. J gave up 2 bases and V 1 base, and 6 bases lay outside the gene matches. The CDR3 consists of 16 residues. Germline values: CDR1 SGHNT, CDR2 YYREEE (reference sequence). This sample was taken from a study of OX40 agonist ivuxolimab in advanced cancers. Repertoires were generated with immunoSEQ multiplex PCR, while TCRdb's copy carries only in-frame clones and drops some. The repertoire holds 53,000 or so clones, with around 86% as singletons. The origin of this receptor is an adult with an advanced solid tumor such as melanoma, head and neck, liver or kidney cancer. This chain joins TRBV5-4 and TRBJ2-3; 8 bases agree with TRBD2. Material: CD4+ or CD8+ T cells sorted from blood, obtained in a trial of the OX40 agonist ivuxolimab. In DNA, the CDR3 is TGTGCCAGCAGCTTGAGGCTAGCGGGCCACACAGATACGCAGTATTTT. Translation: CASSLRLAGHTDTQYF.